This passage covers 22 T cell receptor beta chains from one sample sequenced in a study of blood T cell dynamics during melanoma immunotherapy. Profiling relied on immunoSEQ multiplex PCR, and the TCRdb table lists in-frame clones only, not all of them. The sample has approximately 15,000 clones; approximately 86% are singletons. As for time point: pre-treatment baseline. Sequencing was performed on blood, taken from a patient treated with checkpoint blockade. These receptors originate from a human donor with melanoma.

CDR3 sequence: CASSSSQTNSYNEQFF. The CDR3 DNA follows: TGTGCCAGCAGCTCCTCCCAAACTAACTCCTACAATGAGCAGTTCTTC. The rearrangement links TRBV7-3 to TRBJ2-1, with D hard to call. The germline CDR1 and CDR2 sequences are SGHTA and FQGTGA. With 4 bases removed from V and 0 bases from J, the gap between germline ends came to 13 bases. The length of the CDR3 is 16 residues.

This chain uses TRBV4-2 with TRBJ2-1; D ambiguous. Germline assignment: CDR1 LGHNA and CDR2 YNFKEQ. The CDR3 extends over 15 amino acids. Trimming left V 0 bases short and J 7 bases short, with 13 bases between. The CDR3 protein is CASSQDGLYGNEQFF. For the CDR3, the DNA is TGTGCCAGCAGCCAAGATGGCCTATATGGGAATGAGCAGTTCTTC.

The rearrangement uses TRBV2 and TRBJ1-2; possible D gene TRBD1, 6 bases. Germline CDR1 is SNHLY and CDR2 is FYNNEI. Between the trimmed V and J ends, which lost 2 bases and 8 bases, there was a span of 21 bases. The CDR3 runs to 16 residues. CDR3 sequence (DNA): TGTGCCAGCAGTGAACCAGACCCCAAAAACAGGGTAGGCTACACCTTC. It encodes CASSEPDPKNRVGYTF.

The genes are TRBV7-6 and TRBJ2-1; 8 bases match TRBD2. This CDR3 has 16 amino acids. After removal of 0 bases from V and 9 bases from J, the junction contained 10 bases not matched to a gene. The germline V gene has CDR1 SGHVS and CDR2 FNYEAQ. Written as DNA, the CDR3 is TGTGCCAGCAGCTTAGCGATACCGGTCGGGGGGGGTGAGCAGTTCTTC. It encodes CASSLAIPVGGGEQFF.

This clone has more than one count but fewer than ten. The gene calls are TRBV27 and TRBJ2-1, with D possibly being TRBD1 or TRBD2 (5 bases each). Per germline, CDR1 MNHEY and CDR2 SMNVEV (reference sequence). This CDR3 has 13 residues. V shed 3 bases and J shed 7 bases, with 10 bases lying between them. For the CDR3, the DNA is TGTGCCAGCAGTTTCTGGGGGTGGAATGAGCAGTTCTTC. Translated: CASSFWGWNEQFF.

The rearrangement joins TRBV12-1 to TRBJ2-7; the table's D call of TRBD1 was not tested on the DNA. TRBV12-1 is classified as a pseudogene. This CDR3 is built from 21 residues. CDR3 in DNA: TGTGCCAGCAGCTCTGAACAGGGGTTGTACGTGAGAGGGTCGGTCCCCTACGAGCAGTACTTC. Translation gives CASSSEQGLYVRGSVPYEQYF.

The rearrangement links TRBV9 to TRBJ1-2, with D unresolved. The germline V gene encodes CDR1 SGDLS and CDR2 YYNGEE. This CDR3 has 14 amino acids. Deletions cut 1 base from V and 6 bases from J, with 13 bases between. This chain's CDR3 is CASSVQPGRDGYTF. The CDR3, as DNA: TGTGCCAGCAGCGTACAACCAGGACGCGATGGCTACACCTTC.

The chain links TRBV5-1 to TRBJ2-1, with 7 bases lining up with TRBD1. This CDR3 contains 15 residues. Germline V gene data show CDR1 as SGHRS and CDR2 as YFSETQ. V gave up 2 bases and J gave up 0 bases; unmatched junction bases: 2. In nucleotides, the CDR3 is TGCGCCAGCAGCTTACAGGGGCTCTCCTACAATGAGCAGTTCTTC. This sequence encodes CASSLQGLSYNEQFF.

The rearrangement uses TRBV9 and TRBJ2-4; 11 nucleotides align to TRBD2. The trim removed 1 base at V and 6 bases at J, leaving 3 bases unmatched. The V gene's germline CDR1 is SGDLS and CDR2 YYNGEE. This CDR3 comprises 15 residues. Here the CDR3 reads CASSVQGTSGNIQYF. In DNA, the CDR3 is TGTGCCAGCAGCGTACAAGGGACTAGCGGAAACATTCAGTACTTC.

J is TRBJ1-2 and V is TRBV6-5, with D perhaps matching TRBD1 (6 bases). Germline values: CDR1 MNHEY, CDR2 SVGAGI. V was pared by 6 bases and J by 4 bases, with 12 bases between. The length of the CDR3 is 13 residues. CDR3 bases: TGTGCCAGCAGGCCGACAGGACGCTATGGCTACACCTTC. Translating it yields CASRPTGRYGYTF.

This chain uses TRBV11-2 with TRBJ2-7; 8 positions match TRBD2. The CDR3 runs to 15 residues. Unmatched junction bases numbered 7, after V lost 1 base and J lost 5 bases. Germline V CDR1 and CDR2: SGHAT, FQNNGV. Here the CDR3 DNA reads TGTGCCAGCAGCTTAGGTGGCCGGGAGGGCCACGAGCAGTACTTC. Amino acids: CASSLGGREGHEQYF.

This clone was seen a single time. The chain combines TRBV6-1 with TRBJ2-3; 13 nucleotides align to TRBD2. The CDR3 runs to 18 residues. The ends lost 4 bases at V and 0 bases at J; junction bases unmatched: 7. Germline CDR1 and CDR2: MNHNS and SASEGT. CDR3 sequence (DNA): TGTGCCAGCAGTGGCGGAAGACTAGCGGGGGGCAGCACAGATACGCAGTATTTT. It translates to CASSGGRLAGGSTDTQYF.

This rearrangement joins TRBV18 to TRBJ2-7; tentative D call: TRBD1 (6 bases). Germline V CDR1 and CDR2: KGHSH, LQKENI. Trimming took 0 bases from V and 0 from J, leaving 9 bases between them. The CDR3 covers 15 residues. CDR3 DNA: TGTGCCAGCTCACCACCTTCACAGGGCTCCTACGAGCAGTACTTC. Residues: CASSPPSQGSYEQYF.

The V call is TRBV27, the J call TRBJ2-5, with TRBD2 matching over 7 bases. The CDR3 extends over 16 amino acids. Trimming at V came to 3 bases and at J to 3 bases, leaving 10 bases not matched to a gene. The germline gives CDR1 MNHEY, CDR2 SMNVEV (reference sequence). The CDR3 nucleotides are TGTGCCAGCAGTTTCACCCCCGGACTAGGTAAAGAGACCCAGTACTTC. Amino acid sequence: CASSFTPGLGKETQYF.

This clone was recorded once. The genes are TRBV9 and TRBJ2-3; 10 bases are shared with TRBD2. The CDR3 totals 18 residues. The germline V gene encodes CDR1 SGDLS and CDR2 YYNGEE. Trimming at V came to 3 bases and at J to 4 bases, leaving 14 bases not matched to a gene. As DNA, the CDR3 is TGTGCCAGCAGCGCGGGCGGGTCTAGCGGGAGACGGGCAGATACGCAGTATTTT. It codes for CASSAGGSSGRRADTQYF.

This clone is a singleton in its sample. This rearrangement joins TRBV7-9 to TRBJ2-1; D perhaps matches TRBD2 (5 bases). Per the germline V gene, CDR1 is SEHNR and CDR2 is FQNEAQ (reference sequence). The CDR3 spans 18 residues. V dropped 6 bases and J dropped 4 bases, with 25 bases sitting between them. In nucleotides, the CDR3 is TGTGCCAGCAGAGCCTCCGGGATGACATCCCCAGAATACAATGAGCAGTTCTTC. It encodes CASRASGMTSPEYNEQFF.

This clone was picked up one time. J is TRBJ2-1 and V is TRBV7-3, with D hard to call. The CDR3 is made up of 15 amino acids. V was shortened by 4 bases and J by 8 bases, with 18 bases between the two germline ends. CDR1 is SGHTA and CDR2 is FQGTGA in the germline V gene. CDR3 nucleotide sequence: TGTGCCAGCAGCTCCCTGGCAGGTTCTTCTCATGAGCAGTTCTTC. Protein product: CASSSLAGSSHEQFF. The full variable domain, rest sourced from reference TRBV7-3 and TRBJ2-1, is GAGVSQTPSNKVTEKGKYVELRCDPISGHTALYWYRQSLGQGPEFLIYFQGTGAADDSGLPNDRFFAVRPEGSVSTLKIQRTERGDSAVYLCASSSLAGSSHEQFFGPGTRLTVL.

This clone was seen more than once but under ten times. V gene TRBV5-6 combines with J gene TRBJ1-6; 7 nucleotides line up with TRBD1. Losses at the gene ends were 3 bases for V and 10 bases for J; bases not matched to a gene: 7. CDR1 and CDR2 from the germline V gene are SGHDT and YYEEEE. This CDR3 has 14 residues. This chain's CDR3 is CASSSTGSESPLHF. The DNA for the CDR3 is TGTGCCAGCAGCTCGACAGGGTCGGAGTCACCCCTCCACTTT.

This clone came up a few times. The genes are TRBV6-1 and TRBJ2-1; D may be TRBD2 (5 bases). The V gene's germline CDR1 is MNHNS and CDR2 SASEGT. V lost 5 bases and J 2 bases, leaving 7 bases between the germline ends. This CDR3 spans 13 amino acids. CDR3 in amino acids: CASSPSTYNEQFF. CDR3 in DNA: TGTGCCAGCAGTCCTAGCACCTACAATGAGCAGTTCTTC.

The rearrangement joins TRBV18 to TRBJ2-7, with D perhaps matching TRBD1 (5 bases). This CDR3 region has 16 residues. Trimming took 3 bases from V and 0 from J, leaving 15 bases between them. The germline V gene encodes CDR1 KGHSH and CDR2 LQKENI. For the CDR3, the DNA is TGTGCCAGCTCACCCCGGACATATACTCTCTCCTACGAGCAGTACTTC. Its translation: CASSPRTYTLSYEQYF.

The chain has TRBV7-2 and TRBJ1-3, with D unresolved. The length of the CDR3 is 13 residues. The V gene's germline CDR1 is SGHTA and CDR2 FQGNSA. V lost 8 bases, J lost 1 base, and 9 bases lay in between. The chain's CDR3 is CASGSVSGNTIYF. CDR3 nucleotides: TGTGCCAGCGGGAGTGTTTCTGGAAACACCATATATTTT. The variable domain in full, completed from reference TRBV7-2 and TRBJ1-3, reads GAGVSQSPSNKVTEKGKDVELRCDPISGHTALYWYRQSLGQGLEFLIYFQGNSAPDKSGLPSDRFSAERTGGSVSTLTIQRTQQEDSAVYLCASGSVSGNTIYFGEGSWLTVV.

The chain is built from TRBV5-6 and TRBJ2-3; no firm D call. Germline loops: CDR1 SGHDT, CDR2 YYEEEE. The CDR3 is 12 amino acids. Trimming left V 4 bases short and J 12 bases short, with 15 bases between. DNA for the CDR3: TGTGCCAGCAGCGAGCTTAATTCGAGACAGTATTTT. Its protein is CASSELNSRQYF.